Given below is one T cell receptor (beta chain) in context. Its target is unknown. The junction departs from the called germline gene at one end, perhaps through a read error. The CDR3 spans 12 residues. Germline CDR1 reads MNHEY; CDR2 reads SVGEGT. The data are from a study of early T cells in non-severe SARS-CoV-2 infection. On the study more broadly: Chains were not paired, and sequencing was done on bulk RNA from unsorted whole blood.

The library protocol tagged individual cDNA molecules with unique molecular identifiers. In TCRdb, the 5' RACE reads were re-called with MiXCR into one record per CDR3 protein. The table shows 30,000 to 40,000 distinct CDR3 sequences, with roughly 5.7% occurring only once. General study results and limits: CD4 and private specificities were missed by VDJdb matching, which favored anti-spike CD8 responses.

The sequencing input was whole blood. The rearrangement uses TRBV6-2 or TRBV6-3 and TRBJ2-1, with 7 positions matching TRBD2. This receptor was taken from an adult who was a healthcare worker with PCR-confirmed SARS-CoV-2 infection or an uninfected control (not recorded which). The CDR3 loop is CASSYRGLGSVF. CDR3 nucleotides: TGTGCCAGCAGTTACCGCGGACTAGGAAGTGTCTTC.